One TCR beta chain is described in this entry. What it recognizes is unknown. These data are taken from a study of T cell repertoires in cytomegalovirus infection. Study-wide context: Both CMV infection and a matching HLA type were indicated by public TCR beta signatures. General observations from the study: The study identified carriers of CMV plus the relevant HLA from cumulative public TCR beta family frequency. Ex vivo responses were dominated by HLA-C-restricted CMV-specific TCR beta clonotypes.

Trimming at V came to 5 bases and at J to 6 bases, leaving 19 bases not matched to a gene. The CDR3 sequence is 19 residues long. Per germline, CDR1 MNHNS and CDR2 SASEGT. TCRdb re-called the reads through MiXCR, storing one row per CDR3 protein. The table has around 740,000 distinct CDR3 sequences, about a third seen once. The sequenced sample consisted of PBMCs. The sequence came from a human donor in good health (CMV status not recorded). Some clones in this sample may be carry-over from other donors' samples. The gene calls are TRBV6-1 and TRBJ1-5; 10 bases agree with TRBD1. In nucleotides, the CDR3 is TGTGCCAGCAGTTTGAACCCGGAACCGGGACAGGGGTTGGCTCAGCCCCAGCATTTT. Its protein is CASSLNPEPGQGLAQPQHF.